This T cell receptor beta chain was recorded in a study of T cell repertoires in cytomegalovirus infection. Study at large: CMV epitopes, recently identified HLA-C-restricted and well-studied HLA-B-restricted, were used. Indications of both CMV infection and matching HLA type were provided by public TCR beta signatures.

Note on this clonotype: The antigen remains unidentified.

Overall study results and limits: The ex vivo response was dominated by HLA-C-restricted CMV-specific TCR beta clonotypes. Carriers of CMV plus the relevant HLA were identified by cumulative public TCR beta family frequency.

Using its own MiXCR run on the reads, TCRdb lists one record per CDR3 protein. The sample records 100,000 to 150,000 distinct CDR3 sequences, around 32% being singletons. CDR1 and CDR2 from the germline V gene are MNHEY and SMNVEV (reference sequence). J lost 5 bases, V lost 7 bases, and 17 bases had no gene match. The CDR3 extends over 17 amino acids. The input for sequencing was CD8+ T cells from cultured PBMCs, taken from culture after CMV antigen stimulation. This clonotype originated in a human donor in good health (CMV status not recorded). Some clones in this sample may be carry-over from other donors' samples. The chain has TRBV27 and TRBJ2-5; 9 bases agree with TRBD2. The CDR3 DNA is TGTGCCAGCACCCCTCCTCATCTAGCGGGGCTTCGTGAGACCCAGTACTTC. It codes for CASTPPHLAGLRETQYF.